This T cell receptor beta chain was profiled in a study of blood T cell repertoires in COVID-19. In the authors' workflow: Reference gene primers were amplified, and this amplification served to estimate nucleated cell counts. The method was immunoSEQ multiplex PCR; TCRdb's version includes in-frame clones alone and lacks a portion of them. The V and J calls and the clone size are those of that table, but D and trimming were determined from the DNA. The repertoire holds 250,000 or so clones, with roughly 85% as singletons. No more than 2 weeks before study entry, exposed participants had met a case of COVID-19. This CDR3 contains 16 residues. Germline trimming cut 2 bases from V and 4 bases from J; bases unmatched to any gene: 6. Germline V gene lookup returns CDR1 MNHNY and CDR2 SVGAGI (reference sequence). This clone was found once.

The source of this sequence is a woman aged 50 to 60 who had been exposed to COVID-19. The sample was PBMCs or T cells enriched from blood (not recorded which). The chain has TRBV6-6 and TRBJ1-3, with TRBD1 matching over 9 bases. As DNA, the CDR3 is TGTGCCAGCAGTTACGGGACAGGGCTGGCCGGAAACACCATATATTTT. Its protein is CASSYGTGLAGNTIYF.